What follows describes a single T cell receptor beta chain. This sample is part of a study of OX40 agonist ivuxolimab in advanced cancers. TCRdb's copy holds only in-frame clones and misses some; the assay was immunoSEQ multiplex PCR. The repertoire has under 150,000 clones, just over 90% of them found once; the top ten carry 1%. At baseline, cycle 4 day 1, and cycle 7 day 1, blood was sampled. V was cut by 7 bases and J by 2 bases, with 6 bases left in between. Germline V gene sequence: CDR1 MNHEY, CDR2 SVGAGI. The CDR3 is 12 amino acids. The TCR sequence derives from an adult with an advanced solid tumor such as melanoma, head and neck, liver or kidney cancer. Sequenced here: CD4+ or CD8+ T cells sorted from blood, sampled in a trial of the OX40 agonist ivuxolimab. The chain carries TRBV6-5 and TRBJ1-5; no reliable D call. CDR3 coding DNA: TGTGCCAGCAACGAAGGCAATCAGCCCCAGCATTTT. This sequence encodes CASNEGNQPQHF.